Listed here are 18 T cell receptor beta chains from one sample, sequenced in a study of blood T cell repertoires in COVID-19. TCRdb's copy holds only in-frame clones and misses some; the assay was immunoSEQ multiplex PCR. The profile shows tens of thousands of clones, 91% of them singletons. The sequencing input was peripheral blood. The source is a woman aged 55 to 70 with active or convalescent COVID-19.

V is TRBV5-4 and J is TRBJ2-7; 8 bases fit TRBD2. The CDR3 extends over 13 amino acids. The V gene end was trimmed by 0 bases and the J gene end by 4 bases; junction bases not matched to a gene: 0. The germline V gene encodes CDR1 SGHNT and CDR2 YYREEE (reference sequence). Here the CDR3 reads CASSLGGGYEQYF. The CDR3 coding sequence is TGTGCCAGCAGCTTGGGCGGGGGGTACGAGCAGTACTTC.

V usage is TRBV5-5 and J usage is TRBJ1-1, with D perhaps matching TRBD1 (5 bases). The CDR3 consists of 13 residues. Trimming took off 5 bases at V and 3 bases at J, with 11 bases between the two ends. The V gene's germline CDR1 is SGHKS and CDR2 YYEKEE (reference sequence). The CDR3 coding sequence is TGTGCCAGCAGTCCAGGGCGAGACACTGAAGCTTTCTTT. This sequence encodes CASSPGRDTEAFF. Filled out from reference TRBV5-5 and TRBJ1-1, the complete variable domain reads DAGVTQSPTHLIKTRGQQVTLRCSPISGHKSVSWYQQVLGQGPQFIFQYYEKEERGRGNFPDRFSARQFPNYSSELNVNALLLGDSALYLCASSPGRDTEAFFGQGTRLTVV.

The chain carries TRBV5-1 and TRBJ1-5; D is unclear. V was cut by 4 bases and J by 2 bases, with 13 bases left in between. The CDR3 is made up of 15 amino acids. Germline V gene lookup returns CDR1 SGHRS and CDR2 YFSETQ. In DNA form, the CDR3 reads TGCGCCAGCAGCGTACTTGGAGAGGGCAATCAGCCCCAGCATTTT. Its translation is CASSVLGEGNQPQHF.

The chain employs TRBV11-2 and TRBJ2-3, with D hard to call. The CDR3 is 12 amino acids. Trimming removed 7 bases from V and 5 bases from J, with 10 bases in between. The germline V gene encodes CDR1 SGHAT and CDR2 FQNNGV. This chain's CDR3 is CASTRLGDTQYF. CDR3 bases: TGTGCCAGCACCCGACTGGGAGATACGCAGTATTTT.

The chain has TRBV28 and TRBJ2-3, with a tentative D call TRBD1 (6 bases). Between the trimmed V and J ends, which lost 8 bases and 1 base, there was a span of 19 bases. The CDR3 has 16 residues. Looked up from germline, CDR1 is MDHEN and CDR2 is SYDVKM. The CDR3 protein is CASLDYRDTRTDTQYF. CDR3 coding DNA: TGTGCCAGCTTAGACTACAGGGACACCCGCACAGATACGCAGTATTTT.

J is TRBJ2-2 and V is TRBV28, with unresolved D. The V and J ends lost 7 bases and 6 bases respectively, with 18 bases between them. CDR1 is MDHEN, CDR2 SYDVKM, per germline. The CDR3 sequence is 15 residues long. CDR3 in DNA: TGTGCCAGCACCCCCTCCATTGTCCGGGCCGGGGAGCTGTTTTTT. Encoded protein: CASTPSIVRAGELFF.

The rearrangement links TRBV11-2 to TRBJ2-7, with 12 positions matching TRBD2. The CDR3 is made up of 15 amino acids. J lost 7 bases, V lost 6 bases, and 10 bases had no gene match. Germline V CDR1 and CDR2: SGHAT, FQNNGV. The CDR3 bases are TGTGCCAGCAGTTCCCGACTAGCGGGAGTAGGAGAGCAGTACTTC. Encoded protein: CASSSRLAGVGEQYF. Full variable domain (rest looked up from reference TRBV11-2 and TRBJ2-7): EAGVAQSPRYKIIEKRQSVAFWCNPISGHATLYWYQQILGQGPKLLIQFQNNGVVDDSQLPKDRFSAERLKGVDSTLKIQPAKLEDSAVYLCASSSRLAGVGEQYFGPGTRLTVT.

This clone was picked up one time. The gene calls are TRBV7-9 and TRBJ1-1; D gene ambiguous. The V end was cut by 6 bases, the J end by 10 bases, with 15 bases between. Per germline, CDR1 SEHNR and CDR2 FQNEAQ (reference sequence). The CDR3 is made up of 12 amino acids. CDR3 nucleotide sequence: TGTGCCAGCAGACCGACGGGAGAAGTAGCTTTCTTT. Its protein product is CASRPTGEVAFF.

J is TRBJ1-2 and V is TRBV28, with TRBD1 matching over 7 bases. The germline gives CDR1 MDHEN, CDR2 SYDVKM. This CDR3 has 15 residues. V shed 5 bases, J shed 5 bases, and the junction held 11 bases outside the gene matches. Here the CDR3 reads CASSTPSGQPYGYTF. The CDR3 DNA sequence: TGTGCCAGCAGTACGCCATCGGGACAGCCGTATGGCTACACCTTC.

The V and J genes are TRBV19 and TRBJ2-5; maybe TRBD2 (6 bases). V lost 8 bases and J 5 bases, leaving 15 bases between the germline ends. The CDR3 runs 13 residues. From germline, CDR1 is LNHDA and CDR2 SQIVND (reference sequence). As DNA, the CDR3 is TGTGCCAGTCGGGACTTCCTCCGGGAGACCCAGTACTTC. It codes for CASRDFLRETQYF.

The gene calls are TRBV5-4 and TRBJ1-1, with D perhaps TRBD1 (5 bases). V lost 0 bases, J lost 0 bases, and 9 bases lay in between. Per germline, CDR1 SGHNT and CDR2 YYREEE (reference sequence). The CDR3 runs 15 residues. The CDR3 DNA is TGTGCCAGCAGCTTGGAGGGGACTCTGAACACTGAAGCTTTCTTT. This sequence encodes CASSLEGTLNTEAFF.

This clone has only one observation. The chain combines TRBV28 with TRBJ1-2, with 9 bases aligning to TRBD1. This CDR3 has 13 amino acids. V lost 2 bases and J lost 6; bases outside the gene matches: 1. In germline, CDR1 is MDHEN, CDR2 SYDVKM. The CDR3 region has the DNA TGTGCCAGCAGTTTAGGGACAGGGAATGGCTACACCTTC. Protein sequence: CASSLGTGNGYTF.

V gene TRBV27 combines with J gene TRBJ2-2; the match to TRBD2 covers 11 bases. J was trimmed by 8 bases and V by 8 bases; bases with no gene match: 16. This CDR3 spans 17 amino acids. Germline V gene sequence: CDR1 MNHEY, CDR2 SMNVEV (reference sequence). CDR3 in amino acids: CASSSQGASGRPGELFF. In DNA, the CDR3 is TGTGCCAGCTCATCACAGGGGGCTAGCGGGAGGCCGGGGGAGCTGTTTTTT.

The CDR3 sequence: CASSSDSTYNSPLHF. The CDR3 coding sequence is TGTGCCAGCAGCTCCGACAGTACCTATAATTCACCCCTCCACTTT. V is TRBV7-9 and J is TRBJ1-6, with a possible D match to TRBD1 (5 bases). Trimming stripped 4 bases from V and 2 bases from J, with 9 bases between. The CDR3 extends over 15 amino acids. Germline V gene sequence: CDR1 SEHNR, CDR2 FQNEAQ (reference sequence).

V and J are TRBV9 and TRBJ2-1; D remains ambiguous. This CDR3 has 12 amino acids. V was trimmed by 0 bases and J by 15 bases, leaving 13 bases between them. The germline V gene has CDR1 SGDLS and CDR2 YYNGEE. The CDR3 region has the DNA TGTGCCAGCAGCGTAGAAAACCTCCGAGGGTTCTTC. As protein: CASSVENLRGFF.

The rearrangement links TRBV5-4 to TRBJ1-4; tentatively, D is TRBD1 (5 bases). Germline values: CDR1 SGHNT, CDR2 YYREEE (reference sequence). This CDR3 is built from 16 residues. Trimming cost V 3 bases and J 8 bases, with 20 bases left between them. In nucleotides, the CDR3 is TGTGCCAGCAGCTCTGGAGGGGCCGGGACGGTCGAAAAACTGTTTTTT. It specifies CASSSGGAGTVEKLFF.

The chain links TRBV27 to TRBJ2-1; TRBD2 is a possible D gene (6 bases). Germline V lookup: CDR1 MNHEY, CDR2 SMNVEV (reference sequence). This CDR3 has 12 amino acids. Trimming stripped 10 bases from V and 6 bases from J, with 13 bases between. Here the CDR3 reads CATGTPGNEQFF. The CDR3 region has the DNA TGTGCCACCGGGACTCCCGGCAATGAGCAGTTCTTC.

This clone was seen once. This chain joins TRBV18 and TRBJ1-1, with a weak D call TRBD1 (6 bases). V dropped 3 bases and J dropped 0 bases, with 20 bases sitting between them. The length of the CDR3 is 18 residues. Germline V gene lookup returns CDR1 KGHSH and CDR2 LQKENI. The chain's CDR3 is CASSPVSDRPGLNTEAFF. The CDR3 DNA is TGTGCCAGCTCACCGGTGTCCGACAGGCCCGGATTGAACACTGAAGCTTTCTTT.